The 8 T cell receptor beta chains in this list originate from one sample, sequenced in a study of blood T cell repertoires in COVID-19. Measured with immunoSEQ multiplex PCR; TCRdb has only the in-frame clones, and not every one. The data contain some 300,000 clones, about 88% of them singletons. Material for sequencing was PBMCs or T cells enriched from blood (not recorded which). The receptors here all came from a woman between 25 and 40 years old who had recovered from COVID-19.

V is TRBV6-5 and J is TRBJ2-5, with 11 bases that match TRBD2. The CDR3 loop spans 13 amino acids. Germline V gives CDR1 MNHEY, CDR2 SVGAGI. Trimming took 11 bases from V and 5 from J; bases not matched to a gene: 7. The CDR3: CAVRSGGAETQYF. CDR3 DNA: TGTGCCGTCCGTAGCGGGGGGGCGGAGACCCAGTACTTC.

CDR3 sequence: CASSLASGGRQGVYGYTF. In nucleotides, the CDR3 is TGTGCCAGCAGCTTGGCCTCCGGAGGACGACAGGGTGTCTATGGCTACACCTTC. This chain uses TRBV5-4 with TRBJ1-2, with 7 bases lining up with TRBD1. The germline gives CDR1 SGHNT, CDR2 YYREEE (reference sequence). V dropped 0 bases and J dropped 4; count of bases not matched to a gene: 15. The CDR3 is 18 residues long. Complete variable domain (other parts from reference TRBV5-4 and TRBJ1-2): ETGVTQSPTHLIKTRGQQVTLRCSSQSGHNTVSWYQQALGQGPQFIFQYYREEENGRGNFPPRFSGLQFPNYSSELNVNALELDDSALYLCASSLASGGRQGVYGYTFGSGTRLTVV.

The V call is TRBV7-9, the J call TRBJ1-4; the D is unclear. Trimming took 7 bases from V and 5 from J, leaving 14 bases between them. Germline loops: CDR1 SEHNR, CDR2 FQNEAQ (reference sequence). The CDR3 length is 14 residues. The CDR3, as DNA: TGTGCCAGCACTTCCCGGGGATCGAATGAAAAACTGTTTTTT. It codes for CASTSRGSNEKLFF.

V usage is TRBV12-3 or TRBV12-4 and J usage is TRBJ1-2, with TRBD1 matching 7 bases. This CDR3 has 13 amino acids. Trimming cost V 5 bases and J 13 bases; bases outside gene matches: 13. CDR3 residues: CASSPPRRTGLTF. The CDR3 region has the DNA TGTGCCAGCAGTCCCCCCCGTAGGACAGGCCTCACCTTC.

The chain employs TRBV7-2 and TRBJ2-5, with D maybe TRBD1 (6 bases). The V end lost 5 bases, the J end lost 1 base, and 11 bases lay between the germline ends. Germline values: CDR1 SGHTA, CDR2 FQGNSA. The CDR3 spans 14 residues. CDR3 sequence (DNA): TGTGCCAGCAGCCCAAGGACAGCCCAAGAGACCCAGTACTTC. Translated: CASSPRTAQETQYF.

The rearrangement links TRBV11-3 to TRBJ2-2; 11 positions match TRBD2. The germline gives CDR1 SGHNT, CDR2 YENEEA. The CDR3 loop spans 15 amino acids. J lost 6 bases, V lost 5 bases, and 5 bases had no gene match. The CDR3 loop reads CASSPSGGIPGELFF. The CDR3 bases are TGTGCCAGCAGCCCTAGCGGGGGGATCCCCGGGGAGCTGTTTTTT.

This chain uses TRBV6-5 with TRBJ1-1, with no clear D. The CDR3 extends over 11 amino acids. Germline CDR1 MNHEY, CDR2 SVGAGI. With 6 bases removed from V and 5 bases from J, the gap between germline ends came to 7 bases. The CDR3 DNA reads TGTGCCAGCAGGCGGGGTACTGAAGCTTTCTTT. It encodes CASRRGTEAFF.

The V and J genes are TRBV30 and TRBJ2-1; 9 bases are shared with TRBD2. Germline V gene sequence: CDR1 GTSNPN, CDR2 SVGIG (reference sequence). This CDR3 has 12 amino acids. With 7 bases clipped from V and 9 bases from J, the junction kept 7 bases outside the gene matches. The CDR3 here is CASPGTSSEQFF. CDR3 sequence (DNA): TGTGCCTCCCCAGGGACTAGCAGTGAGCAGTTCTTC.